This TCR beta chain was found in a study of early T cells in non-severe SARS-CoV-2 infection. As for the study in general: Bulk RNA taken from unsorted whole blood was sequenced, leaving chains unpaired. The study, taken as a whole, reports: Database matching using VDJdb favored anti-spike CD8 responses, with private and CD4 specificities left missing.

This clonotype came up many times. Its antigen is unknown. Germline assignment: CDR1 MNHNS and CDR2 SASEGT. This CDR3 contains 15 residues. V lost 2 bases and J lost 0, with 10 bases in between. Individual cDNA molecules were tagged with unique molecular identifiers. MiXCR, applied by TCRdb to the 5' RACE reads, yields one record per CDR3 protein. The sample records about 62,000 distinct CDR3 sequences, roughly a tenth being singletons. The rearrangement joins TRBV6-1 to TRBJ1-1; D is ambiguous. Sequenced sample: whole blood. The sequence came from an adult who was a healthcare worker with PCR-confirmed SARS-CoV-2 infection or an uninfected control (not recorded which). The CDR3 bases are TGTGCCAGCAGTGAATTCGTTGACTTGAACACTGAAGCTTTCTTT. It is translated as CASSEFVDLNTEAFF.